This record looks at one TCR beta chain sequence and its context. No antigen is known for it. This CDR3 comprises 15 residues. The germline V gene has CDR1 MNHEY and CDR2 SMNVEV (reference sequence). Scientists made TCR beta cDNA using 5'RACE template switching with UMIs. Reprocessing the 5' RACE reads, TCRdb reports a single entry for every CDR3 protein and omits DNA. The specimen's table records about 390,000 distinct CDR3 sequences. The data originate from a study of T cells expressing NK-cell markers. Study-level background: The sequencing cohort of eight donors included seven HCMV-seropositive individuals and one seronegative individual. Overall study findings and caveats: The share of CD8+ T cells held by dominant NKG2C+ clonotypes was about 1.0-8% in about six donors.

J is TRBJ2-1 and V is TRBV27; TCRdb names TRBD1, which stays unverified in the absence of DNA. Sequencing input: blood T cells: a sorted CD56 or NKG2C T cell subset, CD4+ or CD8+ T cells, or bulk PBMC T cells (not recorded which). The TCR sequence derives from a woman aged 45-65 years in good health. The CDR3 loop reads CASSTAGGGHNEQFF.